These 14 T cell receptor beta chains were sequenced from one sample in a study of T cells in women clearing cervical HPV infection. Sequencing used immunoSEQ multiplex PCR; TCRdb keeps in-frame clones, though not all of them. The data include 25,000 to 30,000 clones; the top ten clones carry approximately 2.9%. Sequenced: blood buffy coat. The receptors here all came from a woman between 18 and 70 years old with a cervical HPV16 infection that either progressed to CIN3+ or cleared (not recorded which).

With respect to this clone: The CDR3 goes on 3 residues after the read ends, and that part is filled in from the germline J gene. The chain has TRBV5-1 and TRBJ2-7, with 11 bases aligning to TRBD2. CDR3 length: 15 residues. J lost 2 bases, V lost 5 bases, and 6 bases had no gene match. Germline assignment: CDR1 SGHRS and CDR2 YFSETQ. The CDR3 spells CASREGSGGAYEQYF. Incomplete CDR3 DNA: TGCGCCAGCAGGGAAGGTAGCGGGGGGGCCTACGAG.

To note about this clone: The read ends 3 residues shy of where the CDR3 ends; the end is completed using the germline J gene. V and J are TRBV30 and TRBJ1-2, with 8 bases matching TRBD1. Trimming took 2 bases from V and 6 from J; bases not matched to a gene: 11. Germline lookup yields CDR1 GTSNPN and CDR2 SVGIG (reference sequence). The CDR3 consists of 15 residues. The CDR3 spells CAWSPILLTGDGYTF. The covered CDR3 bases are TGTGCCTGGAGTCCAATCCTACTGACAGGGGATGGC.

Of note for this clone: The CDR3 extends 3 residues past the end of the read, so its final part is completed from the germline J gene. V and J are TRBV7-9 and TRBJ1-5; a weak D match, TRBD1 (6 bases). Trimming stripped 5 bases from V and 4 bases from J, with 6 bases between. Per germline, CDR1 SEHNR and CDR2 FQNEAQ (reference sequence). This CDR3 is built from 12 residues. CDR3 sequence: CASSQGNQPQHF. The CDR3 bases that were read are TGTGCCAGCAGCCAGGGGAATCAGCCC. Full variable domain (outside the CDR3, taken from reference TRBV7-9 and TRBJ1-5): DTGVSQNPRHKITKRGQNVTFRCDPISEHNRLYWYRQTLGQGPEFLTYFQNEAQLEKSRLLSDRFSAERPKGSFSTLEIQRTEQGDSAMYLCASSQGNQPQHFGDGTRLSIL.

Concerning this clone itself: With the read ending 3 residues before the CDR3 end, the germline J gene is used to fill in that end. This chain uses TRBV5-1 with TRBJ1-4; TRBD1 aligns across 8 bases. This CDR3 has 14 residues. Germline V gives CDR1 SGHRS, CDR2 YFSETQ. J lost 7 bases, V lost 3 bases, and 5 bases had no gene match. CDR3 sequence: CASSWTGRVEKLFF. The sequenced part of the CDR3 DNA is TGCGCCAGCAGCTGGACAGGGCGGGTTGAAAAA.

A remark on this clone: The read gets to within 3 residues of the CDR3 end, and the germline J gene fills in the rest. This chain joins TRBV7-2 and TRBJ2-7; 12 nucleotides align to TRBD2. There are 14 residues in the CDR3. V lost 4 bases and J lost 4; bases outside the gene matches: 2. Germline V gives CDR1 SGHTA, CDR2 FQGNSA. The part of the CDR3 DNA that was read is TGTGCCAGCAGCTCCGGGACTAGCGGGTACGAG. Translated: CASSSGTSGYE. The CDR3 reads in full as CASSSGTSGYEQYF.

Regarding this clone: From the germline J gene comes the end of the CDR3, since the read stops 3 residues before it. J is TRBJ2-5 and V is TRBV7-2, with 10 nucleotides matching TRBD2. The CDR3 runs 15 residues. The V gene's germline CDR1 is SGHTA and CDR2 FQGNSA. Germline trimming cut 2 bases from V and 1 base from J; bases unmatched to any gene: 1. CDR3 DNA, as far as it was read: TGTGCCAGCAGCTTAAGCGGGGGGGCCCAAGAGACC. Its protein product is CASSLSGGAQET. The whole CDR3 protein reads CASSLSGGAQETQYF.

Notes on this clone: Read sequence stops 3 residues before the CDR3 end, and the germline J gene provides the missing end. This chain uses TRBV2 with TRBJ2-2; 7 bases map to TRBD1. V trimming: 3 bases; J trimming: 7 bases; junction bases outside the gene matches: 5. Germline assignment: CDR1 SNHLY and CDR2 FYNNEI. The CDR3 extends over 14 amino acids. CDR3 loop: CASSERQGGGELFF. The sequenced CDR3 bases are TGTGCCAGCAGTGAGAGACAGGGCGGCGGGGAG.

As concerns this clone: Read coverage stops 3 residues before the CDR3 terminus; the germline J gene supplies the remainder. The J gene is TRBJ1-1, the V gene TRBV10-3; D might be TRBD1 (6 bases). CDR3 size: 12 residues. The ends were cut back, 8 bases at V and 4 bases at J, with 11 bases in the middle. Germline CDR1 reads ENHRY; CDR2 reads SYGVKD. The CDR3 loop is CAISQQGTEAFF. The CDR3 bases that were read are TGTGCCATCTCGCAACAGGGCACTGAA.

About this clone: The read terminates 3 residues ahead of where the CDR3 ends, so the germline J gene completes it. The chain employs TRBV20-1 and TRBJ1-4; 8 bases are shared with TRBD1. CDR1 DFQATT and CDR2 SNEGSKA come from the germline V gene (reference sequence). Unmatched junction bases numbered 8, after V lost 6 bases and J lost 5 bases. The CDR3 runs 14 residues. The sequenced CDR3 bases are TGCAGTGCAAACAACAACAGGGGGAATGAAAAA. Residues: CSANNNRGNEK. The full CDR3 sequence reads CSANNNRGNEKLFF.

In the case of this clone: The read ends 3 residues early relative to the CDR3; the germline J gene fills the gap. This sequence joins TRBV20-1 and TRBJ1-2, with TRBD1 identical over 8 bases. Germline V lookup: CDR1 DFQATT, CDR2 SNEGSKA (reference sequence). The CDR3 covers 13 residues. The CDR3 protein is CSARSTGGWGYTF. The DNA read from the CDR3 is TGCAGTGCTAGATCTACAGGGGGTTGGGGC.

A word on this clone: The CDR3 end is not reached by the read, which stops 3 residues before it; the germline J gene fills it in. V is TRBV6-1 and J is TRBJ2-3; D possibly corresponds to TRBD2 (6 bases). Per the germline V gene, CDR1 is MNHNS and CDR2 is SASEGT. Trimming cost V 0 bases and J 3 bases, with 7 bases left between them. The CDR3 has 14 amino acids. The CDR3 spells CASSEAGTTDTQYF. The DNA read from the CDR3 is TGTGCCAGCAGTGAAGCGGGGACTACAGATACG.

As to this clone: The sequenced fragment ends 3 residues before the CDR3 boundary, so the rest is inferred from the germline J gene. The genes are TRBV19 and TRBJ2-3, with TRBD1 matching over 9 bases. CDR1 and CDR2 (germline): LNHDA, SQIVND (reference sequence). The CDR3 loop spans 14 amino acids. The junction had 5 bases not matched to a gene; V was cut back by 4 bases and J by 6 bases. Here the CDR3 reads CASSSLDRGDTQYF. CDR3 bases read: TGTGCCAGTAGTAGTCTTGACAGGGGGGATACG.

Points on this clone: Sequencing ends 3 residues short of the CDR3 end; the germline J gene provides the rest. The chain joins TRBV24-1 to TRBJ2-3; the match to TRBD2 covers 8 bases. The CDR3 runs 16 residues. J was trimmed by 3 bases and V by 3 bases; bases with no gene match: 7. Germline CDR1 and CDR2: KGHDR and SFDVKD. The covered CDR3 bases are TGTGCCACCAGTGATATCGGGGCGGGGGGTACAGATACG. Its protein is CATSDIGAGGTDT. From start to end, the CDR3 is CATSDIGAGGTDTQYF.

Remarks on this clone: The observed sequence ends 3 residues before the CDR3 terminus, with the missing tail filled in from the germline J gene. V is TRBV5-1 and J is TRBJ2-3; 10 bases are shared with TRBD1. J lost 5 bases, V lost 5 bases, and 8 bases had no gene match. The CDR3 loop spans 15 amino acids. Germline lookup yields CDR1 SGHRS and CDR2 YFSETQ. CDR3 in amino acids: CASSWRDRGGDTQYF. The CDR3 DNA, read in part, is TGCGCCAGCAGTTGGCGGGACAGGGGTGGAGATACG.